These 21 T cell receptor beta chains were sequenced from one sample in a study of regulatory T cells in long-lasting Graves disease. Library construction for TCR beta used iRepertoire HTBI primers and Arm-PCR of CDR3 regions. One entry per CDR3 protein results from TCRdb running MiXCR on the multiplex PCR reads. The repertoire holds roughly 510,000 distinct CDR3 sequences, with about 16% as singletons. As for time point: newly diagnosed GD, antithyroid drugs for less than 3 months. The TCR library was made from RNA that had been extracted from PBMCs in TRIzol. This sample also appeared in a second study, on T cells in Graves' hyperthyroidism and ophthalmopathy.

Material: peripheral blood mononuclear cells (PBMCs), obtained at new diagnosis, from a patient treated with antithyroid drugs. Receptor source: a man in his late teens or twenties with Graves disease.

The chain has TRBV12-3 or TRBV12-4 and TRBJ1-5; D is uncertain. The CDR3 is made up of 17 amino acids. Deletions cut 2 bases from V and 0 bases from J, with 14 bases between. Written as DNA, the CDR3 is TGTGCCAGCAGTTTACTATCGGCAGATCCTAGCAATCAGCCCCAGCATTTT. Protein: CASSLLSADPSNQPQHF.

V and J are TRBV9 and TRBJ2-2; D might be TRBD1 or TRBD2, each matching 5 bases. Trimming removed 0 bases from V and 5 bases from J, with 11 bases in between. The CDR3 runs 15 residues. The germline V gene encodes CDR1 SGDLS and CDR2 YYNGEE. In nucleotides, the CDR3 is TGTGCCAGCAGCGTAGCCGGGGACGGGACCGGGGAGCTGTTTTTT. Translating gives CASSVAGDGTGELFF.

In its sample, this clonotype was seen many times. This chain joins TRBV7-8 and TRBJ2-3, with TRBD2 matching over 10 bases. The V segment lost 5 bases and the J segment 8 bases; nucleotides outside the gene matches: 16. Per the germline V gene, CDR1 is SGHVS and CDR2 is FQNEAQ. The CDR3 spans 17 residues. CDR3 nucleotide sequence: TGTGCCAGCAGCCCGTCTCCCGCGACTAGCGGGTGGGTTACGCAGTATTTT. Its protein is CASSPSPATSGWVTQYF.

The chain recombines TRBV30 with TRBJ1-5; 7 bases line up with TRBD1. This CDR3 region has 15 residues. Germline assignment: CDR1 GTSNPN and CDR2 SVGIG (reference sequence). V gave up 2 bases and J gave up 5 bases; unmatched junction bases: 9. This chain's CDR3 is CAWSTGQRTDQPQHF. The CDR3 nucleotides are TGTGCCTGGAGTACGGGACAGAGGACAGATCAGCCCCAGCATTTT.

The gene calls are TRBV5-1 and TRBJ2-3; perhaps D is TRBD1 or TRBD2 (5 bases each). With 2 bases removed from V and 2 bases from J, the gap between germline ends came to 12 bases. The CDR3 has 15 amino acids. CDR1 and CDR2 (germline): SGHRS, YFSETQ. This CDR3 reads CASSFDGALTDTQYF. Here the CDR3 DNA reads TGCGCCAGCAGCTTTGACGGGGCTCTCACAGATACGCAGTATTTT.

This clonotype has ten or more counts. The chain joins TRBV7-8 to TRBJ1-1; TRBD1 matches 7 bases. This CDR3 has 15 residues. V gave up 4 bases and J gave up 1 base; unmatched junction bases: 6. Germline CDR1 and CDR2: SGHVS and FQNEAQ. The CDR3 bases are TGTGCCAGCAGCTCCCCACGGACAGGGAACACTGAAGCTTTCTTT. Its translation: CASSSPRTGNTEAFF.

The V and J genes are TRBV5-1 and TRBJ1-1; no firm D call. Trimming shortened V by 0 bases and J by 4 bases, and 13 bases separated the two germline ends. CDR1 is SGHRS and CDR2 is YFSETQ in the germline V gene. CDR3 size: 15 residues. The CDR3, as DNA: TGCGCCAGCAGCTTGGAACCGAAGTCCAGCACTGAAGCTTTCTTT. It is translated as CASSLEPKSSTEAFF.

This clonotype has ten or more counts. V gene TRBV6-1 combines with J gene TRBJ2-7, with D uncertain. The germline V gene has CDR1 MNHNS and CDR2 SASEGT. This CDR3 spans 14 amino acids. Trimming cost V 10 bases and J 2 bases, with 18 bases left between them. CDR3: CATTSGSLTYEQYF. DNA of the CDR3: TGTGCCACCACGTCCGGTAGCTTGACCTACGAGCAGTACTTC.

The chain uses TRBV7-2 and TRBJ2-1; 8 nucleotides line up with TRBD1. Germline V gene lookup returns CDR1 SGHTA and CDR2 FQGNSA. The CDR3 contains 22 residues. The J segment lost 0 bases and the V segment lost 7 bases, leaving 26 bases of the junction unmatched. Here the CDR3 reads CASIPSIRTGRHWASSYNEQFF. CDR3 coding DNA: TGTGCCAGCATCCCCTCTATTCGGACAGGGAGGCATTGGGCGAGCTCCTACAATGAGCAGTTCTTC.

This clonotype was observed a few times. The gene calls are TRBV20-1 and TRBJ1-1, with unresolved D. The V end lost 6 bases, the J end lost 4 bases, and 9 bases lay between the germline ends. Germline loops: CDR1 DFQATT, CDR2 SNEGSKA (reference sequence). The CDR3 loop spans 11 amino acids. CDR3 residues: CSARRSTEAFF. The CDR3 DNA sequence: TGCAGTGCCAGACGGAGCACTGAAGCTTTCTTT.

This chain links TRBV4-2 with TRBJ2-6; D possibly corresponds to TRBD1 (6 bases). Trimming cost V 4 bases and J 0 bases, with 19 bases left between them. The CDR3 has 19 amino acids. CDR1 is LGHNA, CDR2 YNFKEQ, per germline. The CDR3 DNA sequence: TGTGCCAGCAGCCCCAATCACGGGACACTCAACTCTGGGGCCAACGTCCTGACTTTC. Translated, it gives CASSPNHGTLNSGANVLTF.

This clonotype was counted only a few times. J is TRBJ2-2 and V is TRBV11-2, with 8 bases matching TRBD1. Germline values: CDR1 SGHAT, CDR2 FQNNGV. V shed 5 bases, J shed 4 bases, and the junction held 6 bases outside the gene matches. This CDR3 is 15 amino acids long. The CDR3 loop is CASSRQGNPTGELFF. In DNA form, the CDR3 reads TGTGCCAGCAGCCGACAGGGGAACCCCACCGGGGAGCTGTTTTTT.

Remarks on this clonotype: Given a much more abundant clone one base away, this may be a read error. CDR3 loop: CSVAGREGSGGQETQYF. The DNA for the CDR3 is TGCAGCGTGGCCGGTAGGGAGGGGTCTGGAGGCCAAGAGACCCAGTACTTC. The gene calls are TRBV29-1 and TRBJ2-5; 7 bases fit TRBD2. Germline V gives CDR1 SQVTM, CDR2 ANQGSEA. The CDR3 has 17 amino acids. With V trimmed by 6 bases and J by 1 base, 17 bases remained unmatched.

The V and J genes are TRBV20-1 and TRBJ2-1; D is perhaps TRBD2 (6 bases). Matching the DNA end better, TRBJ2-5 makes the J call doubtful. Germline loops: CDR1 DFQATT, CDR2 SNEGSKA (reference sequence). The CDR3 has 12 residues. The CDR3 region has the DNA TGCAGTGCTAGGGGGACTCAAGAGACCCAGTACTTC. Its translation: CSARGTQETQYF.

V usage is TRBV5-1 and J usage is TRBJ2-5, with D unresolved. CDR3 size: 12 residues. Trimming stripped 0 bases from V and 8 bases from J, with 8 bases between. Germline V CDR1 and CDR2: SGHRS, YFSETQ. CDR3 DNA: TGCGCCAGCAGCTTGGGGATGGAAACCCAGTACTTC. Amino acids: CASSLGMETQYF.

This clonotype appeared many times. The rearrangement links TRBV20-1 to TRBJ2-1; tentative D call: TRBD2 (6 bases). The CDR3 spans 14 residues. Trimming took off 6 bases at V and 7 bases at J, with 19 bases between the two ends. Per germline, CDR1 DFQATT and CDR2 SNEGSKA (reference sequence). CDR3 sequence (DNA): TGCAGTGCGCTCCCCCCTAGCGTTTCTAATGAGCAGTTCTTC. Residues: CSALPPSVSNEQFF.

This clonotype has a handful of counts. The chain uses TRBV7-9 and TRBJ2-4; TRBD1 matches at 7 bases. The CDR3 totals 14 residues. CDR1 and CDR2 from the germline V gene are SEHNR and FQNEAQ (reference sequence). The V gene end was trimmed by 1 base and the J gene end by 11 bases; junction bases not matched to a gene: 8. The CDR3 coding sequence is TGTGCCAGCAGCTTAGGGTCCGGGACAGACTTTCAGTACTTC. This codes for CASSLGSGTDFQYF.

This clonotype was seen at least ten times. The chain uses TRBV2 and TRBJ1-1; unclear D gene. V was trimmed by 4 bases and J by 4 bases, leaving 13 bases between them. Germline V gene sequence: CDR1 SNHLY, CDR2 FYNNEI. This CDR3 contains 14 residues. CDR3 loop: CASSVGLKGTEAFF. In DNA form, the CDR3 reads TGTGCCAGCAGTGTGGGCTTAAAGGGCACTGAAGCTTTCTTT.

This clonotype was detected a few times. The chain uses TRBV7-8 and TRBJ1-5; D not resolved. Trimming removed 2 bases at V and 3 bases at J, with 8 bases between. The CDR3 is made up of 14 amino acids. Germline assignment: CDR1 SGHVS and CDR2 FQNEAQ. The CDR3 DNA reads TGTGCCAGCAGCTTAATCACGGACAATCAGCCCCAGCATTTT. Translating it yields CASSLITDNQPQHF.

This clonotype has a count of ten or more. The chain employs TRBV28 and TRBJ2-7, with D hard to call. The CDR3 length is 13 residues. The germline V and J ends were trimmed by 10 bases and 0 bases, with 13 bases remaining between them. Germline V gives CDR1 MDHEN, CDR2 SYDVKM. The CDR3 sequence: CATTDGSSYEQYF. The CDR3 DNA sequence: TGTGCCACTACGGACGGATCCTCCTACGAGCAGTACTTC.

This clonotype has ten or more counts. The gene calls are TRBV18 and TRBJ2-1; maybe TRBD2 (5 bases). CDR3 length: 15 residues. Germline V CDR1 and CDR2: KGHSH, LQKENI. Trimming removed 3 bases from V and 2 bases from J, with 11 bases in between. The CDR3 DNA follows: TGTGCCAGCTCACCCGACTACGTGGCCTACAATGAGCAGTTCTTC. Encoded protein: CASSPDYVAYNEQFF. Full variable domain (rest looked up from reference TRBV18 and TRBJ2-1): NAGVMQNPRHLVRRRGQEARLRCSPMKGHSHVYWYRQLPEEGLKFMVYLQKENIIDESGMPKERFSAEFPKEGPSILRIQQVVRGDSAAYFCASSPDYVAYNEQFFGPGTRLTVL.